This entry is about one T cell receptor beta chain. Original processing notes: Researchers report that nucleated cell counts were estimated from reference gene primer amplification. Method: immunoSEQ multiplex PCR; TCRdb's copy keeps in-frame clones and lacks some. Clone size and V and J calls were adopted from that table, with D and trimming inferred from the DNA. Among about 53,000 clones, about three quarters were seen once, and the ten largest hold under 15%. CDR3 size: 16 residues. Germline CDR1 is LGHNT and CDR2 is FRNRAP. The V end was cut by 2 bases, the J end by 6 bases, with 16 bases between. The record originates from a study of blood T cell repertoires in COVID-19. Study as a whole: Acute-phase and convalescent COVID-19 samples originated in the United States, Italy and Spain. Sample material is recorded as cDNA or gDNA derived from T cells, B-cell-depleted T cells, or PBMCs.

The specimen sequenced was peripheral blood. This TCR came from a human donor with active or convalescent COVID-19. The donor label of this sample is uncertain. The chain carries TRBV12-5 and TRBJ2-2, with TRBD2 as a possible D gene (6 bases). The DNA for the CDR3 is TGTGCTAGTGGTTTGATCCAGGGCCGGAGGGCCGGGGAGCTGTTTTTT. This gives the protein CASGLIQGRRAGELFF.